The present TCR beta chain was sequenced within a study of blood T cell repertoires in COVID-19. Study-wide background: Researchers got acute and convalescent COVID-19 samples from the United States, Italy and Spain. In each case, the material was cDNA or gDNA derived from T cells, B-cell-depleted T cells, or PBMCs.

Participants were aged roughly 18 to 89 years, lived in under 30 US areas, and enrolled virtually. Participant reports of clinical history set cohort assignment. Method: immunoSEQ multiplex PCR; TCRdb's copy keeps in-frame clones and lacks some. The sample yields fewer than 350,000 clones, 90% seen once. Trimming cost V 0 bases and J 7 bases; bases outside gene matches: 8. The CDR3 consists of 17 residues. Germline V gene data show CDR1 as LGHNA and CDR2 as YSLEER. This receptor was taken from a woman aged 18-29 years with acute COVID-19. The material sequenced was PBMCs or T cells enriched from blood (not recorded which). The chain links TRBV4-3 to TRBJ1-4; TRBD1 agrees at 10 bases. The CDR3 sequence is CASSQDHRQGAAEKLFF. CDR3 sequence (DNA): TGCGCCAGCAGCCAAGATCATCGACAGGGGGCGGCTGAAAAACTGTTTTTT.